This T cell receptor beta chain was sequenced for a study of T cell responses to AZD1222 COVID-19 vaccine. The CDR3 runs to 13 residues. After removal of 2 bases from V and 5 bases from J, the junction contained 2 bases not matched to a gene. Germline-derived CDR1 and CDR2 are ENHRY and SYGVKD. Sequencing was performed with immunoSEQ multiplex PCR; in TCRdb, only in-frame clones are kept and a portion is missing. The sample records 95,000 to 150,000 clones, about 90% being singletons. This receptor was obtained from an adult in good health. This material consisted of peripheral blood, taken on day 0 of AZD1222 vaccination. The gene calls are TRBV10-3 and TRBJ2-7; 8 nucleotides align to TRBD2. The CDR3 region is CAISETGGNEQYF. For the CDR3, the DNA is TGTGCCATCAGTGAGACGGGGGGGAACGAGCAGTACTTC.